This note documents a single T cell receptor (beta chain) sequence. As yet, its antigen is unknown. The sample comes from a study of blood T cells in healthy people across ages. Whole-study results and caveats: PBMCs that were unsorted prevented a conclusive naive versus antigen-experienced comparison.

PCR was performed a second time for roughly 7 to 11 cycles using a sample-barcoded 5' primer and a J-beta primer mix. TCRdb re-derived calls from the 5' RACE reads in MiXCR, one entry per CDR3 protein. The sample comprises a few hundred thousand distinct CDR3 sequences, about 25% of which are singletons, and about 3.3% rests with the top ten. CDR1 is LGHNA, CDR2 YSLEER, per germline. Trimming at V came to 0 bases and at J to 1 base, leaving 0 bases not matched to a gene. The CDR3 totals 17 residues. The same sample was also used in a study of T cells of mothers and their children.

Sequencing used blood. This clonotype originated in a boy aged 2 to 10 in good health. The V call is TRBV4-3, the J call TRBJ2-3; TRBD2 matches at 14 bases. This CDR3 reads CASSQEGLAGGTDTQYF. As DNA, the CDR3 is TGCGCCAGCAGCCAAGAGGGACTAGCGGGAGGCACAGATACGCAGTATTTT.